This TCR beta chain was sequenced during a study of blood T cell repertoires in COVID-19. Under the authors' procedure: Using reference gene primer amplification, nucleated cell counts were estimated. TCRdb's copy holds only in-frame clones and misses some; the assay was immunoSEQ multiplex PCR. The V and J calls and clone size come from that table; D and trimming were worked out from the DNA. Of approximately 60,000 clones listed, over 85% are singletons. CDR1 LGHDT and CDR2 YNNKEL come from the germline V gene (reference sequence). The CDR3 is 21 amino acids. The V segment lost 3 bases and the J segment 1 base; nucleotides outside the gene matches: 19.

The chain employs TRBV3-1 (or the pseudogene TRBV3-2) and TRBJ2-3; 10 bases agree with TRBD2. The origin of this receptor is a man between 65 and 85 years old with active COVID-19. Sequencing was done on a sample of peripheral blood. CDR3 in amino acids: CASSHRNTGFQLAGGTDTQYF. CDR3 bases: TGTGCCAGCAGCCACCGAAACACGGGTTTCCAGCTAGCGGGGGGCACAGATACGCAGTATTTT.